This TCR beta chain comes out of a study of blood T cell repertoires in COVID-19. Turning to the study itself: Samples taken during acute and convalescent COVID-19 were collected in the United States, Italy and Spain.

This table comes from immunoSEQ multiplex PCR, and its TCRdb copy is limited to in-frame clones, with some not included. The table shows some 150,000 clones, with about 85% occurring only once. This clone was seen only once. The CDR3 covers 14 residues. With 0 bases removed from V and 0 bases from J, the gap between germline ends came to 9 bases. Germline CDR1 and CDR2: GTSNPN and SVGIG (reference sequence). V gene TRBV30 combines with J gene TRBJ2-7; possibly TRBD1 for D (5 bases). Sample: peripheral blood. The source is a woman aged 70-85 years with COVID-19, enrolled during active disease. The chain's CDR3 is CAWSVSRVSYEQYF. Here the CDR3 DNA reads TGTGCCTGGAGTGTAAGCAGGGTCTCCTACGAGCAGTACTTC.